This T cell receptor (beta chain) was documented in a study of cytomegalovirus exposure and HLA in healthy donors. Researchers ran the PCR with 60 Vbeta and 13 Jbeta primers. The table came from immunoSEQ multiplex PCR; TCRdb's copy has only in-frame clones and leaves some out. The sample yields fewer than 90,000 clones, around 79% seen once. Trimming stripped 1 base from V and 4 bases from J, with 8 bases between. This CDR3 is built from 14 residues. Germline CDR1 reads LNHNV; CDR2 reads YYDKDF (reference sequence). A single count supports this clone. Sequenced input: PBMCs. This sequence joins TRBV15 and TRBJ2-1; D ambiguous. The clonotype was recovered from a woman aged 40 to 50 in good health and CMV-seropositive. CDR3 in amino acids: CATSRGDSYNEQFF. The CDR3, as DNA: TGTGCCACCAGCAGAGGAGATTCATACAATGAGCAGTTCTTC.